This T cell receptor (beta chain) appears in the sequencing data of a study of blood T cells in healthy people across ages (dated by TCRdb to 2014 to 2015). With respect to the entire study: Template switching captured roughly one uniquely barcoded TCR beta cDNA molecule per two T cells in model experiments. Using deep sequencing normalized with unique cDNA molecular identifiers, the study measured how TCR beta repertoire diversity changes with age. To avoid experimental bias, donors of different ages were distributed randomly across sequencing lanes. The donors were divided into four age groups: young (average around 16 years), middle-aged (around 41), aged (approximately 62) and long-lived (about 80). The study analyzed two additional independent replicas of 1 million unique cDNA reads from the same blood draw for two donors, one aged 18 to 29 and one aged 80 or older.

In regard to this clonotype: Its antigen is currently not known. No base qualities exist here, and no much larger clone lies one base off it.

Libraries were prepared through 5' RACE. The sequencer listed for this sample is Illumina HiSeq 2500. A second PCR of roughly 7 to 11 cycles was performed with a sample-barcoded 5' primer and a J-beta primer mix. A unique molecular identifier was introduced onto each TCR beta cDNA molecule by a template-switch 5' adaptor carrying 12 random nucleotides. Each sample yielded at least 3 million CDR3-containing paired-end reads. First-strand cDNA was synthesized from all RNA with the Mint cDNA synthesis kit, primed by a TRBC-specific oligonucleotide. After uracil-DNA glycosylase treatment, a first 18-cycle PCR used universal primers M1SS and BC2_uni_R on all cDNA. Under the source paper's analysis protocol: Each sample was normalized by randomly selecting 1 million high-quality reads, each carrying a distinct molecular identifier. Instead of being binned into consensus sequences, reads with shared molecular identifiers were discarded. MiTCR, run with a Q25 quality threshold and the strictest error-elimination algorithm, handled CDR3 identification, clonotype clustering and error correction. A nonparametric unseen species model with Euler transformation was used to estimate lower-bound total TCR beta diversity. The public sequencing data were trimmed at Q25 with fastp and processed into clonotypes with MiXCR by TCRdb, which kept only in-frame beta chains. Rows with a matching CDR3 protein are joined into one entry that keeps the most common DNA and genes. TCRdb, not the original authors, processed these V and J calls. The sample has about 1,400,000 distinct CDR3 sequences on record, 59% of them singletons. The biggest ten clones account for 6.5% to 8.5% of the sample.

Donors were 35 to 40 systemically healthy Caucasian individuals from Russia aged roughly 6 to 95 years. About 10 milliliters of peripheral blood were drawn from each donor into EDTA-treated Vacutainer tubes. Ficoll-Paque density-gradient centrifugation was used to isolate PBMCs, with at least 6.5 million per sample. Trizol reagent was used to extract total RNA from the PBMCs, yielding at least 6 micrograms per sample. The percentages of naive CD45RAhigh/CD27high T cells were determined by flow cytometry on a PBMC aliquot from every donor. The full study reports these points: Since profiling was done on bulk unsorted PBMCs, naive and antigen-experienced compartments could not be conclusively compared. Because donor CMV infection status was unknown, age-related changes in expanded clonotypes were potentially confounded. Compared with the aged group, the long-lived group had more naive CD4+ T cells, fewer expanded clones and increased TCR diversity, a pattern suggesting age selection. There was a strong correlation between observed TCR beta diversity and the percentage of naive T cells measured by flow cytometry. Observed TCR beta diversity per million T cells fell roughly linearly with age, and a significant reduction was already apparent by age approximately 41. Total diversity estimates from one million sequenced T cells were considered lower bounds and underestimates.

The trim is 1 base for V and 8 bases for J, with a gap of 8 bases between the germline ends. The CDR3 has 13 amino acids, counting the end cysteine and phenylalanine. The read is trimmed to its CDR3 DNA, 39 bases read in frame from base 1. CDR1 and CDR2 are drawn from the germline V gene (reference sequence): LGHDT, YNNKEL. Recombination connected TRBV3-1 to TRBJ1-4; a weak D assignment points to TRBD1 (5 bases agree). The source of this sequence is a man aged 18 to 29 in good health. Sequenced sample: blood. The encoded CDR3 is CASSQGTPEKLFF. DNA sequence: TGTGCCAGCAGCCAAGGGACACCCGAAAAACTGTTTTTT.